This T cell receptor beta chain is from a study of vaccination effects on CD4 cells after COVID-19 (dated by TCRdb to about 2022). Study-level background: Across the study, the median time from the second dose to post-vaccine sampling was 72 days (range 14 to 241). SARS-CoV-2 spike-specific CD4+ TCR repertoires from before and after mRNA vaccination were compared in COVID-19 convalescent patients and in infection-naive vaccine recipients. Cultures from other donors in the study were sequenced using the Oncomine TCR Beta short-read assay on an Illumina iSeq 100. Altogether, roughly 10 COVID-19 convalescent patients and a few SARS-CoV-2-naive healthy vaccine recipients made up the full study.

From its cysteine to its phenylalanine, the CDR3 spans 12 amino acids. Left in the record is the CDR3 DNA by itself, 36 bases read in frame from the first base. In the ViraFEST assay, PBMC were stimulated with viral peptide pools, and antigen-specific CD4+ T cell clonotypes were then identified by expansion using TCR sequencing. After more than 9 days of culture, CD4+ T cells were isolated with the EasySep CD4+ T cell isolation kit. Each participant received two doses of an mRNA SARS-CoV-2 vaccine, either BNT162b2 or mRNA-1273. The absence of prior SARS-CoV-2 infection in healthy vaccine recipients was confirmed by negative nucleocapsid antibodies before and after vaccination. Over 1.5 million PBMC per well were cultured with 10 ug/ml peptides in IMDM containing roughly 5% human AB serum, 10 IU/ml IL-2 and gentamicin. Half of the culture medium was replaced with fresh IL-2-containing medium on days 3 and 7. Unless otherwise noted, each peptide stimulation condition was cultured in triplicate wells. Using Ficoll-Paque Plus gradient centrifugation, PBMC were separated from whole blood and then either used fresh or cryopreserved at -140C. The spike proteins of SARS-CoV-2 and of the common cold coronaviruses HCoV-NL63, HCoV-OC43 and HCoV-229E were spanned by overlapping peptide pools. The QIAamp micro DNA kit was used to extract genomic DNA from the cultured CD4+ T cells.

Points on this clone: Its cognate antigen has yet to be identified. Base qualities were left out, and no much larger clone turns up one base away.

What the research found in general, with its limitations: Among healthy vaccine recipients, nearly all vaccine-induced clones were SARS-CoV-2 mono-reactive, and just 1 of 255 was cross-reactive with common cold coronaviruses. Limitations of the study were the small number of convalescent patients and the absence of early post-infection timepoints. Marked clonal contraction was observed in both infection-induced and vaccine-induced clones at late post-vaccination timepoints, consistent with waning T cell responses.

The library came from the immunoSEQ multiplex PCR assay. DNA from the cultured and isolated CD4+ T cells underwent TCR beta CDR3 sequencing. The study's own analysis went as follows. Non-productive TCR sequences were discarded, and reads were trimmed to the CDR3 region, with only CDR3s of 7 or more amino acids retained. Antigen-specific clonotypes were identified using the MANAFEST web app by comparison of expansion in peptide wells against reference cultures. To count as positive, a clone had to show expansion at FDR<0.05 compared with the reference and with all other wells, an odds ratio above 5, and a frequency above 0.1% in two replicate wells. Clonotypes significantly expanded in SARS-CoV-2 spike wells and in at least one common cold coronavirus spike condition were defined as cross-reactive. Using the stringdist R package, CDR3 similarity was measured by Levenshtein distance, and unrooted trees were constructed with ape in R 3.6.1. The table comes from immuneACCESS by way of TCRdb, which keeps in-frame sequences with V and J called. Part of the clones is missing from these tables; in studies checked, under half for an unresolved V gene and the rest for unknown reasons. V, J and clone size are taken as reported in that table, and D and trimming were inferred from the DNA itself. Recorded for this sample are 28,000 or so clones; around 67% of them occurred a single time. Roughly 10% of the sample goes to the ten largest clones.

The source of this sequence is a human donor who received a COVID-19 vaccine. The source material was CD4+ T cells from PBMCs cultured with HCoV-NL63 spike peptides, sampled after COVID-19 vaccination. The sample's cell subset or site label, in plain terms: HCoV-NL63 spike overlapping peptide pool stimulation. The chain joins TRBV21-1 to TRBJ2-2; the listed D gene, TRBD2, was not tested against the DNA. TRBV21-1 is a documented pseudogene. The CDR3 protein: CASSKRVGELFF. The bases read TGTGCCAGCAGCAAAAGAGTCGGGGAGCTGTTTTTT.